This TCR beta chain appears in the sequencing data of a study of cytomegalovirus exposure and HLA in healthy donors. Whole-study findings and limits: Cytomegalovirus status was reportedly diagnosed by the classifier with high sensitivity and specificity. Sequencing probably produced one cluster of sequence variants that were highly shared. Researchers reported that a few CMV-associated chains were confirmed in vitro as CMV antigen-specific.

The CDR3 runs to 14 residues. In germline, CDR1 is MNHEY, CDR2 SMNVEV (reference sequence). The V gene end was trimmed by 5 bases and the J gene end by 3 bases; junction bases not matched to a gene: 3. Donors had nominal health at sampling but likely had unrecorded immune exposures. As concerns this clone: The antigen remains undetermined.

A multiplex PCR was run with 60 Vbeta primers and 13 Jbeta primers. Some clones are missing from TCRdb's copy, which holds only in-frame ones; the method was immunoSEQ multiplex PCR. The sample carries around 160,000 clones, around 79% recorded once. This chain links TRBV27 with TRBJ1-5; 8 bases are a match to TRBD1. The sample was PBMCs. This clonotype was sampled from a woman aged 40 to 50 in good health and CMV-seropositive. The CDR3 region is CASSADRANQPQHF. The CDR3, as DNA: TGTGCCAGCAGTGCGGACAGGGCCAATCAGCCCCAGCATTTT.